These 3 T cell receptor beta chains share one sample of origin, sequenced in a study of cytomegalovirus exposure and HLA in healthy donors. Produced via immunoSEQ multiplex PCR; TCRdb's table is partial and in-frame only. The sample has about 160,000 clones; approximately 96% are singletons. Source material: PBMCs. The receptor source for this set is a woman younger than 35 in good health and CMV-seronegative.

The rearrangement links TRBV6-1 to TRBJ1-6; D not certain. Per the germline V gene, CDR1 is MNHNS and CDR2 is SASEGT. The CDR3 loop spans 12 amino acids. Trimming removed 5 bases at V and 8 bases at J, with 7 bases between. CDR3 in amino acids: CASSFLYSPLHF. Written as DNA, the CDR3 is TGTGCCAGCAGTTTTTTATATTCACCCCTCCACTTT.

The chain recombines TRBV18 with TRBJ2-3; 10 positions agree with TRBD2. From germline, CDR1 is KGHSH and CDR2 LQKENI. The J segment lost 5 bases and the V segment lost 6 bases, leaving 8 bases of the junction unmatched. The CDR3 spans 15 residues. The CDR3 nucleotides are TGTGCCAGCTCTCCCCGACTAGCGGGCGGAGATACGCAGTATTTT. It is translated as CASSPRLAGGDTQYF.

The V gene is TRBV19, the J gene TRBJ2-7; a weak D match, TRBD1 (5 bases). The germline CDR1 and CDR2 sequences are LNHDA and SQIVND (reference sequence). Trimming shortened V by 1 base and J by 0 bases, and 7 bases separated the two germline ends. The CDR3 spans 14 residues. The CDR3 DNA is TGTGCCAGTAGTATAGGGGGCACCTCCTACGAGCAGTACTTC. It yields the protein CASSIGGTSYEQYF.